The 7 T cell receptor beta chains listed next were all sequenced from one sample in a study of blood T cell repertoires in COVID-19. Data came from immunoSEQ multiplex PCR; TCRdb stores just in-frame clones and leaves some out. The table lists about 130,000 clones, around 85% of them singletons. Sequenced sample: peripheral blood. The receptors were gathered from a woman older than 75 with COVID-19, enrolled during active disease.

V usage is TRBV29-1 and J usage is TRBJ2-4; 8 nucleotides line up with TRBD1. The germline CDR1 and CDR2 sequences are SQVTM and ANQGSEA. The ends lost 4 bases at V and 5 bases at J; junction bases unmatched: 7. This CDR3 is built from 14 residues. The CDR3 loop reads CSVGPGTGQNIQYF. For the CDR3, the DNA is TGCAGCGTTGGACCCGGGACAGGCCAAAACATTCAGTACTTC.

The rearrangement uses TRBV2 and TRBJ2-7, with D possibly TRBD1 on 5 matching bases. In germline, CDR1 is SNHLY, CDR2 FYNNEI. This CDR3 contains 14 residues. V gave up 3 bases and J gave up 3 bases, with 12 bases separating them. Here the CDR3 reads CASSEGQGNYEQYF. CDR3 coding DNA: TGTGCCAGCAGTGAGGGGCAGGGTAACTACGAGCAGTACTTC.

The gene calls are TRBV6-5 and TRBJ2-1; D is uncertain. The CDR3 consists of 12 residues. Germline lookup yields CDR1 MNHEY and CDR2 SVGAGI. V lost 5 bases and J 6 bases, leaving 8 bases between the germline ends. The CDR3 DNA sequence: TGTGCCAGCAGTCAAATCAGCAATGAGCAGTTCTTC. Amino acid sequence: CASSQISNEQFF.

In DNA form, the CDR3 reads TGTGCCATCAGTGAGGAGGGGGCGAGCACTGAAGCTTTCTTT. Protein sequence: CAISEEGASTEAFF. The V call is TRBV10-3, the J call TRBJ1-1; 7 bases are a match to TRBD1. Germline V gene data show CDR1 as ENHRY and CDR2 as SYGVKD. The CDR3 has 14 residues. V was clipped by 2 bases and J by 4 bases; unmatched bases: 4.

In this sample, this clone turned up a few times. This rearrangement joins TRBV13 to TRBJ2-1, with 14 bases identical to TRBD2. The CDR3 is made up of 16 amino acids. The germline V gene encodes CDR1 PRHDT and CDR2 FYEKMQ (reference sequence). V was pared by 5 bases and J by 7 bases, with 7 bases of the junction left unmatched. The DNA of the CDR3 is TGTGCCAGCAGCCCCTCCGGGACTAGCGGGAGAAATGAGCAGTTCTTC. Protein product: CASSPSGTSGRNEQFF.

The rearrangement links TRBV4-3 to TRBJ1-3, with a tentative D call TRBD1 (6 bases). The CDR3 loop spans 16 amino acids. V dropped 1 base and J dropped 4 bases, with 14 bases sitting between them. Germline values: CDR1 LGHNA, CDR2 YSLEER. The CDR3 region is CASSQGGQAAGNTIYF. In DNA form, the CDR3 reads TGCGCCAGCAGCCAAGGGGGGCAGGCTGCAGGAAACACCATATATTTT.

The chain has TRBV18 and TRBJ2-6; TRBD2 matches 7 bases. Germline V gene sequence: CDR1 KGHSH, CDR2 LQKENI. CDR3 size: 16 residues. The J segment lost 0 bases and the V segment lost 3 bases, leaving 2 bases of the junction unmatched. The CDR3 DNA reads TGTGCCAGCTCACCGGGGGGGAGCTCTGGGGCCAACGTCCTGACTTTC. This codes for CASSPGGSSGANVLTF.